Given below is one T cell receptor (beta chain) in context. TCRdb keeps only in-frame clones here, not all; method: immunoSEQ multiplex PCR. The data contain tens of thousands of clones, over 80% of them singletons. This CDR3 spans 15 amino acids. The J segment lost 4 bases and the V segment lost 5 bases, leaving 9 bases of the junction unmatched. Looked up from germline, CDR1 is SEHNR and CDR2 is FQNEAQ (reference sequence). Patients got ipilimumab 1 mg/kg beginning 14 to 28 days post-transplant. This sample was taken from a study of ipilimumab plus nivolumab after autologous stem cell transplantation. Study-level background: Both relapsed and primary refractory DLBCL were included.

This chain joins TRBV7-9 and TRBJ2-7; 9 nucleotides line up with TRBD2. Source: PBMCs, taken in a trial of ipilimumab plus nivolumab as post-transplant consolidation. This receptor was identified in a male donor with diffuse large B-cell lymphoma. The CDR3, as DNA: TGTGCCAGCAGCCCGGGACTAGCTCAGGGGTACGAGCAGTACTTC. Its translation is CASSPGLAQGYEQYF.